Listed here are 13 T cell receptor beta chains from one sample, sequenced in a study of shared clonotypes between healthy human individuals (TCRdb year 2020). The library came from the immunoSEQ multiplex PCR assay. TCRdb's version of the immuneACCESS table is confined to in-frame rearrangements and falls short of the full clone set. An unresolved V gene accounts for under half of the shortfall where checked; the remainder is of unknown origin. The sample contains about 1.5 million clones, approximately 98% of them found a single time. The ten largest clonotypes hold 0.45% of the sample. Input material: naive CD4+ T cells sorted from blood. The sample's cell subset or site, from its label and the paper: CD45RA+ positively selected. Receptors originate from a man aged 25-45 years in good health.

V is TRBV6-1 and J is TRBJ2-7; the D gene could be TRBD1 or TRBD2 (5 bases each). The CDR3 extends over 15 amino acids. Trimming left V 7 bases short and J 4 bases short, with 20 bases between. Looked up from germline, CDR1 is MNHNS and CDR2 is SASEGT. The CDR3 nucleotides read TGTGCCAGCACCGTCGGGACGGAAAGGAGGTACGAGCAGTACTTC. This gives the protein CASTVGTERRYEQYF.

The J gene is TRBJ2-7, the V gene TRBV25-1; 7 positions agree with TRBD1. The CDR3 length is 14 residues. CDR1 MGHDK and CDR2 SYGVNS come from the germline V gene. With 4 bases clipped from V and 7 bases from J, the junction kept 10 bases outside the gene matches. CDR3 DNA sequence: TGTGCCAGCAGTGGAGAAACAGGGGCTACAGAGCAGTACTTC. Translation gives CASSGETGATEQYF.

V and J are TRBV5-6 and TRBJ2-7, with no clear D. Per germline, CDR1 SGHDT and CDR2 YYEEEE. V dropped 0 bases and J dropped 2 bases, with 6 bases sitting between them. The CDR3 contains 13 residues. This CDR3 reads CASSLAAAYEQYF. The CDR3 nucleotides read TGTGCCAGCAGCTTGGCGGCAGCCTACGAGCAGTACTTC.

The chain carries TRBV11-2 and TRBJ1-3; no firm D call. V was pared by 6 bases and J by 0 bases, with 12 bases between. Germline CDR1 SGHAT, CDR2 FQNNGV. The CDR3 loop spans 15 amino acids. The CDR3 loop reads CASRTDGDSGNTIYF. DNA of the CDR3: TGTGCCAGCAGAACGGACGGGGACTCTGGAAACACCATATATTTT.

Only one count was recorded for this clone. This chain joins TRBV9 and TRBJ1-4, with D tentatively TRBD1 (6 bases). The CDR3 totals 14 residues. Trimming cost V 7 bases and J 8 bases, with 18 bases left between them. Per germline, CDR1 SGDLS and CDR2 YYNGEE. The CDR3 DNA is TGTGCCAGCGGGAAGGGGCCAGGGGAAGAAAAACTGTTTTTT. It codes for CASGKGPGEEKLFF.

The chain has TRBV10-3 and TRBJ2-3; D is ambiguous. Germline V gene data show CDR1 as ENHRY and CDR2 as SYGVKD. V gave up 6 bases and J gave up 1 base, with 11 bases separating them. The CDR3 spans 14 residues. CDR3 DNA: TGTGCCATCAGAGACGGGCCAGGCACAGATACGCAGTATTTT. It encodes CAIRDGPGTDTQYF.

V is TRBV7-2 and J is TRBJ2-1; D is possibly TRBD2 (6 bases). This CDR3 has 15 amino acids. Trimming removed 7 bases from V and 0 bases from J, with 13 bases in between. CDR1 and CDR2 from the germline V gene are SGHTA and FQGNSA. The CDR3 DNA sequence: TGTGCCAGCAACCCCCGGGGGAGCTCCTACAATGAGCAGTTCTTC. Residues: CASNPRGSSYNEQFF.

The V and J genes are TRBV4-3 and TRBJ2-2; possible D gene TRBD2, 7 bases. Trimming shortened V by 3 bases and J by 2 bases, and 16 bases separated the two germline ends. There are 17 residues in the CDR3. The germline V gene has CDR1 LGHNA and CDR2 YSLEER. The CDR3 here is CASSQIVGGANTGELFF. The CDR3 DNA sequence: TGCGCCAGCAGCCAGATCGTTGGGGGGGCTAACACCGGGGAGCTGTTTTTT.

In regard to this clone: The same CDR3 arises from other DNA sequences in this sample as well. The rearrangement joins TRBV6-5 to TRBJ2-7, with D perhaps being TRBD1 or TRBD2 (5 bases each). Looked up from germline, CDR1 is MNHEY and CDR2 is SVGAGI. V gave up 3 bases and J gave up 0 bases, with 9 bases separating them. The CDR3 extends over 14 amino acids. CDR3 bases: TGTGCCAGCAGTTATACTGGGACCTCCTACGAGCAGTACTTC. Translated: CASSYTGTSYEQYF.

This clone was seen a single time. The gene calls are TRBV2 and TRBJ1-5, with D perhaps matching TRBD1 (5 bases). Trimming removed 6 bases at V and 1 base at J, with 16 bases between. This CDR3 contains 16 residues. Germline loops: CDR1 SNHLY, CDR2 FYNNEI. CDR3 in amino acids: CASSFGGLGSNQPQHF. CDR3 coding DNA: TGTGCCAGCAGCTTTGGGGGGTTGGGCAGCAATCAGCCCCAGCATTTT. The whole variable domain, filled in from reference TRBV2 and TRBJ1-5, reads EPEVTQTPSHQVTQMGQEVILRCVPISNHLYFYWYRQILGQKVEFLVSFYNNEISEKSEIFDDQFSVERPDGSNFTLKIRSTKLEDSAMYFCASSFGGLGSNQPQHFGDGTRLSIL.

In nucleotides, the CDR3 is TGTGCCAGCAGCCAGCCCGGGACAGGGGAACATGGCTACACCTTC. Amino acids: CASSQPGTGEHGYTF. The chain uses TRBV4-2 and TRBJ1-2, with 10 bases that match TRBD1. This CDR3 comprises 15 residues. V shed 3 bases and J 6 bases; nucleotides not matched to a gene: 7. The germline CDR1 and CDR2 sequences are LGHNA and YNFKEQ.

The chain carries TRBV29-1 and TRBJ2-6; 10 nucleotides agree with TRBD1. This CDR3 spans 15 amino acids. CDR1 and CDR2 (germline): SQVTM, ANQGSEA. V shed 4 bases, J shed 8 bases, and the junction held 8 bases outside the gene matches. The CDR3 is CSVGQGALNSNVLTF. CDR3 nucleotides: TGCAGCGTTGGACAGGGGGCGCTGAATTCCAACGTCCTGACTTTC. The full variable domain, in which reference TRBV29-1 and TRBJ2-6 provide the parts outside the CDR3, is SAVISQKPSRDICQRGTSLTIQCQVDSQVTMMFWYRQQPGQSLTLIATANQGSEATYESGFVIDKFPISRPNLTFSTLTVSNMSPEDSSIYLCSVGQGALNSNVLTFGAGSRLTVL.

The chain uses TRBV7-3 and TRBJ2-2, with 7 bases identical to TRBD2. CDR1 is SGHTA and CDR2 is FQGTGA in the germline V gene. Trimming cost V 1 base and J 2 bases; bases outside gene matches: 10. The length of the CDR3 is 18 residues. Here the CDR3 DNA reads TGTGCCAGCAGCTTAAAAGGTTCGGCTAGCGGTAACACCGGGGAGCTGTTTTTT. Translation gives CASSLKGSASGNTGELFF.